This TCR beta chain was recovered during a study of PD-L1 blockade in urothelial cancer. PCRs were each spiked with synthetic TCR analog templates. Profiled with immunoSEQ multiplex PCR; TCRdb holds only in-frame clones, not every one. In the table there are about 51,000 clones, approximately 86% of which are singletons. The time point was: pretreatment peripheral blood. Germline-derived CDR1 and CDR2 are SEHNR and FQNEAQ (reference sequence). This CDR3 has 13 amino acids. V was cut by 3 bases and J by 7 bases, with 12 bases left in between. The sequence was obtained from a man aged 55 to 70 with urothelial cancer. Source: PBMCs, taken around atezolizumab (anti-PD-L1) treatment. The chain combines TRBV7-9 with TRBJ1-2; possible D gene TRBD1, 6 bases. CDR3 loop: CASSFQTGTGYTF. The DNA for the CDR3 is TGTGCCAGCAGCTTTCAGACAGGAACTGGCTACACCTTC.